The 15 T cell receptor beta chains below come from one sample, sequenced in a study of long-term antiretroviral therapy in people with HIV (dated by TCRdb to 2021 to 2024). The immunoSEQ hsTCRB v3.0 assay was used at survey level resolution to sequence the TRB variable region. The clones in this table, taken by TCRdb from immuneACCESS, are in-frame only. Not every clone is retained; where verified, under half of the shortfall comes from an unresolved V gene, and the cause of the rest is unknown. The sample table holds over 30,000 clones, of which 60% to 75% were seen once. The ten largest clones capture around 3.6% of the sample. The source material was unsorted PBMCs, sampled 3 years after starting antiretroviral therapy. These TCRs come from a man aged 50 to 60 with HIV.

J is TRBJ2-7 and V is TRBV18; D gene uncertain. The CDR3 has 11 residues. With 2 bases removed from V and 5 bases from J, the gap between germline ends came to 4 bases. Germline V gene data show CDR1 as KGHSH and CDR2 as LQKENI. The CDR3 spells CASSPGDEQYF. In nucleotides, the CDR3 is TGTGCCAGCTCACCAGGGGACGAGCAGTACTTC.

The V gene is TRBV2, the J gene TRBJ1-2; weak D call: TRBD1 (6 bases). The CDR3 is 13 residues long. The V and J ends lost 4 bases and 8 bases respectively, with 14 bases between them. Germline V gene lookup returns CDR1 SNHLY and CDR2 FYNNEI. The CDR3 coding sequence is TGTGCCAGCAGTGCTAGACTCCAGGGGGGCTACACCTTC. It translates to CASSARLQGGYTF. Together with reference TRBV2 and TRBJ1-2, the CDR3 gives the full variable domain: EPEVTQTPSHQVTQMGQEVILRCVPISNHLYFYWYRQILGQKVEFLVSFYNNEISEKSEIFDDQFSVERPDGSNFTLKIRSTKLEDSAMYFCASSARLQGGYTFGSGTRLTVV.

In DNA, the CDR3 is TGTGCCAGCAGCTCCCAAGTAATCAACGCTGAAGCTTTCTTT. Its protein is CASSSQVINAEAFF. V is TRBV7-9 and J is TRBJ1-1; no definite D call. The germline CDR1 and CDR2 sequences are SEHNR and FQNEAQ (reference sequence). This CDR3 is 14 amino acids long. V shed 4 bases and J shed 6 bases, with 15 bases lying between them.

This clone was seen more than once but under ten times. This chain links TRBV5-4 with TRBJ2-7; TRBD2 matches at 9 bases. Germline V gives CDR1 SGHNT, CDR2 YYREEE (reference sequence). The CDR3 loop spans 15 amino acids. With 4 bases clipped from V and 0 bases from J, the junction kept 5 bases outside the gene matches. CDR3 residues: CASSLSSGSSYEQYF. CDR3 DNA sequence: TGTGCCAGCAGCCTAAGTAGCGGGAGCTCCTACGAGCAGTACTTC.

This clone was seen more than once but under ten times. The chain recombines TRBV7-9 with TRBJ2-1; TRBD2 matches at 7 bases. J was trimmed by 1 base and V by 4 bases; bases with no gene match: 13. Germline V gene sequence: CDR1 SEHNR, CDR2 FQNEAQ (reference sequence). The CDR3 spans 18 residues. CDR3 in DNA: TGTGCCAGCAGCTCTAGAGCGGGGCCGCTAGGGTCCTACAATGAGCAGTTCTTC. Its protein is CASSSRAGPLGSYNEQFF.

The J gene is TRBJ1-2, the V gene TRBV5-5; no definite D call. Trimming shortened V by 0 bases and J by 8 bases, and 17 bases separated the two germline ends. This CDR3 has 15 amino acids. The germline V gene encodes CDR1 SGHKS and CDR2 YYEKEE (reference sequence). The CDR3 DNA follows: TGTGCCAGCAGCTTGGTAGACGTTTCTCTCCGGGGCTACACCTTC. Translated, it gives CASSLVDVSLRGYTF.

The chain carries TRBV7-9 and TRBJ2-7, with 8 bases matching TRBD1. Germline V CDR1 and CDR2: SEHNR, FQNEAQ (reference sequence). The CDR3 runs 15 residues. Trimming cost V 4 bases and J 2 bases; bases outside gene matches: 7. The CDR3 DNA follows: TGTGCCAGCAGCTCTACAGGGGGATTGGCCTACGAGCAGTACTTC. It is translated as CASSSTGGLAYEQYF.

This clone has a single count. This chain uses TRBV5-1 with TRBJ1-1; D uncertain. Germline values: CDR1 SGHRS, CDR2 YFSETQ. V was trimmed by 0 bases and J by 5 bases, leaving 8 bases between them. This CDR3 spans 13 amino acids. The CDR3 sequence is CASSLAGRTEAFF. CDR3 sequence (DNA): TGCGCCAGCAGCTTGGCTGGCAGAACTGAAGCTTTCTTT.

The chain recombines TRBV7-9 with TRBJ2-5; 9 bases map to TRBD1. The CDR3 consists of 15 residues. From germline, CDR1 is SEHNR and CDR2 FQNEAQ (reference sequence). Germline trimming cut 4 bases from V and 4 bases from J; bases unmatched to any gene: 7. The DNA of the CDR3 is TGTGCCAGCAGCTCGGGGGACAGGGTTCGAGAGACCCAGTACTTC. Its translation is CASSSGDRVRETQYF. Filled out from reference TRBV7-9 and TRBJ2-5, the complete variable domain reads DTGVSQNPRHKITKRGQNVTFRCDPISEHNRLYWYRQTLGQGPEFLTYFQNEAQLEKSRLLSDRFSAERPKGSFSTLEIQRTEQGDSAMYLCASSSGDRVRETQYFGPGTRLLVL.

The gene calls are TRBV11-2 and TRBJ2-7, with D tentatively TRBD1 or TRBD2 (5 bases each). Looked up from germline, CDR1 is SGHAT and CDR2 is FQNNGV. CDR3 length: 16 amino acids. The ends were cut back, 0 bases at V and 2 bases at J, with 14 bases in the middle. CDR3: CASSLEPWDATYEQYF. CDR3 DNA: TGTGCCAGCAGCTTAGAACCCTGGGACGCCACCTACGAGCAGTACTTC.

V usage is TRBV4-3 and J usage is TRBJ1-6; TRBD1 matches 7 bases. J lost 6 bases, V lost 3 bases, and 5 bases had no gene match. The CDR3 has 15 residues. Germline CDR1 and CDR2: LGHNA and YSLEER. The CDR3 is CASSQRQGSNSPLHF. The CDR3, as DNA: TGCGCCAGCAGCCAGCGACAGGGAAGTAATTCACCCCTCCACTTT.

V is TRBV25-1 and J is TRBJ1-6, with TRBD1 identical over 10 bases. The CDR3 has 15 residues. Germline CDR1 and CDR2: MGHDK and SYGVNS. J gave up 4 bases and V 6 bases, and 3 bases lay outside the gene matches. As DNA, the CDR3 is TGTGCCAGCAGAAAGGGACAGGGGTATAATTCACCCCTCCACTTT. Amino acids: CASRKGQGYNSPLHF.

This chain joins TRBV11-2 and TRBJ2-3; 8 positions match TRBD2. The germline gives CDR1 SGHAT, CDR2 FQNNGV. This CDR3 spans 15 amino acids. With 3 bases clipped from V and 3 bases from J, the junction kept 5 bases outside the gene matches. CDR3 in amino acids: CASSLTGGPTDTQYF. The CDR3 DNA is TGTGCCAGCAGCTTGACGGGGGGGCCAACAGATACGCAGTATTTT.

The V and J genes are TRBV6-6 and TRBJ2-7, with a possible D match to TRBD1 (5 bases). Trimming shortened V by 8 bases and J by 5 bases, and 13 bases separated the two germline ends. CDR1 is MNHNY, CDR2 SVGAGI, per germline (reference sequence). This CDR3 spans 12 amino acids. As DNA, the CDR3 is TGTGCCAGCGCCCAGGGTAAGGACGAGCAGTACTTC. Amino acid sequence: CASAQGKDEQYF.

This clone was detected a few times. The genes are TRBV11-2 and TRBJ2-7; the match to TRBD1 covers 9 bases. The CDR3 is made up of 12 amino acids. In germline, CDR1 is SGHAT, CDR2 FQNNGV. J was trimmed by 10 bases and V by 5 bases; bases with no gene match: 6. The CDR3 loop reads CASSRDRVKQYF. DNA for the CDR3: TGTGCCAGCAGCCGGGACAGGGTAAAACAGTACTTC.